This is a list of T cell receptor beta chains from one sample in a study of shared clonotypes between healthy human individuals. Clones were sequenced by immunoSEQ multiplex PCR, and TCRdb holds only the in-frame ones, with some missing. Of some 500,000 clones listed, 90% to 96% were seen once; the top ten hold about 0.067%. Sequences were obtained from naive CD4+ T cells sorted from blood. The receptors were sampled from a woman in her 30s in good health. Each CDR3 is given with its conserved first and last residue. The D gene is left open where the match is weak. Not every row has a clone size; where given, it reads once, few, many or a size class.

J	D	size	V	CDR3	DNA
TRBJ2-1	TRBD2	-	TRBV5-1	CASSLGLAGNNEQFF	TGCGCCAGCAGCTTGGGACTAGCGGGTAACAATGAGCAGTTCTTC
TRBJ2-7	-	-	TRBV27	CASSLQGPPNNEQYF	TGTGCCAGCAGTTTACAGGGACCCCCTAATAACGAGCAGTACTTC
TRBJ2-3	TRBD2	-	TRBV11-3	CASSLGTGRITDTQYF	TGTGCCAGCAGCTTAGGGACCGGGAGGATCACAGATACGCAGTATTTT
TRBJ2-1	-	once	TRBV15	CATIRGAGGAYNEQFF	TGTGCCACCATTCGAGGGGCAGGAGGAGCCTACAATGAGCAGTTCTTC
TRBJ2-1	TRBD2	-	TRBV10-3	CAISRTRSDEQFF	TGTGCCATCAGTCGGACTAGGTCGGATGAGCAGTTCTTC
TRBJ1-5	TRBD1	-	TRBV28	CASRGQFNQPQHF	TGTGCCAGCAGGGGACAGTTCAATCAGCCCCAGCATTTT
TRBJ2-7	TRBD1	-	TRBV7-2	CASSNRDRVYYEQYF	TGTGCCAGCAGCAACCGGGACAGGGTGTACTACGAGCAGTACTTC
TRBJ2-7	-	-	TRBV10-3	CAISEPGSYYEQYF	TGTGCCATCAGTGAGCCAGGATCGTACTACGAGCAGTACTTC
TRBJ2-5	-	-	TRBV10-3	CAISESGETQYF	TGTGCCATCAGCGAGTCTGGAGAGACCCAGTACTTC
TRBJ2-7	TRBD1	-	TRBV15	CATSTDRGIGEQYF	TGTGCCACCAGCACGGACAGGGGGATTGGCGAGCAGTACTTC
TRBJ1-2	TRBD1	-	TRBV18	CASSPGSRGQDGYTF	TGTGCCAGCTCACCGGGATCAAGGGGGCAGGATGGCTACACCTTC
TRBJ1-1	TRBD1	few	TRBV29-1	CSVDRVATEAFF	TGCAGCGTGGACAGGGTGGCCACTGAAGCTTTCTTT
TRBJ2-1	TRBD2	-	TRBV19	CASSIVLAGVSEQFF	TGTGCCAGTAGTATAGTTCTAGCGGGAGTAAGTGAGCAGTTCTTC
TRBJ2-7	-	once	TRBV27	CASSSSPGGKSYEQYF	TGTGCCAGCAGTTCCTCCCCCGGCGGGAAGTCCTACGAGCAGTACTTC
TRBJ2-3	-	-	TRBV7-2	CASSLFIGTDTQYF	TGTGCCAGCAGCTTATTCATTGGCACAGATACGCAGTATTTT
TRBJ1-1	TRBD1	-	TRBV5-1	CASSLDGQGTAFF	TGCGCCAGCAGCTTGGACGGACAGGGAACCGCTTTCTTT
TRBJ2-3	TRBD2	-	TRBV19	CASRVRTSSDTQYF	TGTGCCAGTAGGGTTAGGACTAGCTCAGATACGCAGTATTTT
TRBJ2-2	-	once	TRBV2	CASSEDSNTGELFF	TGTGCCAGCAGCGAGGACAGTAACACCGGGGAGCTGTTTTTT
TRBJ2-7	TRBD2	-	TRBV5-1	CASSSLPGLAEAYEQYF	TGCGCCAGCAGCTCACTCCCTGGACTAGCGGAAGCCTACGAGCAGTACTTC
TRBJ2-2	-	few	TRBV5-1	CASSFGFTGELFF	TGCGCCAGCAGCTTTGGTTTCACCGGGGAGCTGTTTTTT
TRBJ2-2	TRBD1	once	TRBV2	CASMFGTAHTGELFF	TGTGCCAGCATGTTCGGGACAGCCCACACCGGGGAGCTGTTTTTT
TRBJ2-3	-	once	TRBV11-2	CASRWGGTDTQYF	TGTGCCAGCAGATGGGGAGGCACAGATACGCAGTATTTT
TRBJ1-1	-	-	TRBV10-3	CAISEGQSQGLNTEAFF	TGTGCCATCAGTGAAGGACAGTCTCAAGGGCTGAACACTGAAGCTTTCTTT
TRBJ1-1	-	-	TRBV10-3	CAISESGSTEAFF	TGTGCCATCAGTGAGTCGGGAAGCACTGAAGCTTTCTTT
TRBJ2-3	-	-	TRBV6-4	CASNPWTHYGADTQYF	TGTGCCAGCAACCCCTGGACACACTATGGGGCAGATACGCAGTATTTT
TRBJ1-6	TRBD1	once	TRBV2	CASSERGQGNNSPLHF	TGTGCCAGCAGTGAACGGGGACAGGGAAATAATTCACCCCTCCACTTT
TRBJ2-1	-	-	TRBV27	CASSLYPRSSYNEQFF	TGTGCCAGCAGTTTATATCCAAGGTCCTCCTACAATGAGCAGTTCTTC
TRBJ2-7	TRBD1	-	TRBV27	CASSLSGTGIYEQYF	TGTGCCAGCAGTTTATCGGGGACAGGGATCTACGAGCAGTACTTC
TRBJ2-3	-	-	TRBV4-1	CASSPMHSSTDTQYF	TGCGCCAGCAGCCCGATGCACAGTAGCACAGATACGCAGTATTTT
TRBJ1-3	-	-	TRBV21-1	CASGTLLQGEPGNTIYF	TGTGCCAGCGGGACATTATTGCAGGGGGAACCTGGAAACACCATATATTTT
TRBJ2-2	TRBD2	-	TRBV7-6	CASSTTSGRGTGELFF	TGTGCCAGCAGCACGACTAGCGGACGGGGCACCGGGGAGCTGTTTTTT
TRBJ2-3	-	-	TRBV30	CAWSVGGRTDTQYF	TGTGCCTGGAGTGTGGGCGGACGCACAGATACGCAGTATTTT
TRBJ2-3	-	-	TRBV9	CASSVATDTQYF	TGTGCCAGCAGTGTAGCGACAGATACGCAGTATTTT
TRBJ2-3	-	-	TRBV2	CASRGGQGIDTQYF	TGTGCCAGCCGAGGGGGGCAGGGAATAGATACGCAGTATTTT
TRBJ2-7	-	-	TRBV30	CAWSGVVGRGLPYEQYF	TGTGCCTGGAGTGGGGTGGTGGGAAGGGGTCTCCCCTACGAGCAGTACTTC
TRBJ2-1	TRBD1	-	TRBV27	CASSPQDRGNEQFF	TGTGCCAGCAGTCCGCAAGACAGGGGTAATGAGCAGTTCTTC
TRBJ1-2	TRBD1	-	TRBV28	CASMTGVNYGYTF	TGTGCCAGCATGACAGGGGTAAACTATGGCTACACCTTC
TRBJ2-5	TRBD1	-	TRBV10-1	CASSEGQRETQYF	TGCGCCAGCAGCGAGGGACAGAGGGAGACCCAGTACTTC
TRBJ2-2	-	-	TRBV7-2	CASSLATLNTGELFF	TGTGCCAGCAGCTTAGCGACCCTCAACACCGGGGAGCTGTTTTTT
TRBJ2-3	-	-	TRBV5-1	CASSEEGKGTDTQYF	TGCGCCAGCAGTGAGGAGGGGAAGGGAACAGATACGCAGTATTTT
TRBJ1-1	-	-	TRBV5-5	CASSFQENTEAFF	TGTGCCAGCAGCTTCCAGGAGAACACTGAAGCTTTCTTT
TRBJ2-2	-	once	TRBV7-3	CASSFVTGAGGELFF	TGTGCCAGCAGCTTTGTTACGGGAGCTGGCGGGGAGCTGTTTTTT
TRBJ1-1	-	-	TRBV20-1	CSARVGEAFF	TGCAGTGCTAGAGTCGGGGAAGCTTTCTTT